This TCR beta chain was found in a study of T cell responses to AZD1222 COVID-19 vaccine. Findings and caveats of the study: Mostly white British, mostly female donors; authors suggested clonal diversity may be underestimated. Mapped onto spike, vaccine-associated CD4 TCRs spanned it and were dominant at 160-218 and 743-854.

V lost 1 base to trimming and J lost 7 bases; unmatched junction nucleotides: 7. CDR1 is MGHRA and CDR2 is YSYEKL in the germline V gene. This CDR3 comprises 15 residues. The data were produced by immunoSEQ multiplex PCR, yet TCRdb's version contains in-frame clones alone and is incomplete. The table includes fewer than 90,000 clones, around 91% detected once. Second-dose recipients at about 4 or about 12 weeks were treated as one pooled group. Notes on this clone: Its antigen is currently unknown.

The sample was peripheral blood, taken 28 days after the second AZD1222 dose. The source is an adult who received the AZD1222 COVID-19 vaccine. This chain joins TRBV4-1 and TRBJ1-3; 7 bases line up with TRBD1. This CDR3 is CASSQVPGGHNTIYF. The CDR3 nucleotides read TGCGCCAGCAGCCAAGTCCCAGGGGGTCATAACACCATATATTTT.